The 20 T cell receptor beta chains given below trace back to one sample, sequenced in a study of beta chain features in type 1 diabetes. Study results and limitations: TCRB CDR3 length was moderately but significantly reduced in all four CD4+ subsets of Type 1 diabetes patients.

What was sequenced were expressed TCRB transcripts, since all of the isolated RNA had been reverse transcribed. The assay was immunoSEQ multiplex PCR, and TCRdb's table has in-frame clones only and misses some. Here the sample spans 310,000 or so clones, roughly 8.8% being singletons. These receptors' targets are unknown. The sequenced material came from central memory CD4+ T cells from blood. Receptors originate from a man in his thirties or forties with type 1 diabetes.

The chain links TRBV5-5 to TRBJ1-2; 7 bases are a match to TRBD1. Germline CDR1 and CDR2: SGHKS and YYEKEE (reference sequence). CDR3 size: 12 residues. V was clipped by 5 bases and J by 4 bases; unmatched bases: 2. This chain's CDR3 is CASRTGFYGYTF. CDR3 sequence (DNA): TGTGCCAGCAGGACAGGGTTCTATGGCTACACCTTC.

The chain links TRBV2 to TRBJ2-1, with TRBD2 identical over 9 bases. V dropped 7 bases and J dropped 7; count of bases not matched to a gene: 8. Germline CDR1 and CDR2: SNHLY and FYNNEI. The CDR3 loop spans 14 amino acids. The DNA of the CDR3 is TGTGCCAGCACTGCGCGGGGGGGCGCGAATGAGCAGTTCTTC. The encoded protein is CASTARGGANEQFF.

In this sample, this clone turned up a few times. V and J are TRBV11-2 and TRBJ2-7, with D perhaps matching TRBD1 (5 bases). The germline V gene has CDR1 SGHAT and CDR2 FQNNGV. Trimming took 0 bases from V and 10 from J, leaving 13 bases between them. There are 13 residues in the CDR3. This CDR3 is CASSLDPAGRQYF. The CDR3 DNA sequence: TGTGCCAGCAGCTTAGATCCGGCAGGGCGACAGTACTTC.

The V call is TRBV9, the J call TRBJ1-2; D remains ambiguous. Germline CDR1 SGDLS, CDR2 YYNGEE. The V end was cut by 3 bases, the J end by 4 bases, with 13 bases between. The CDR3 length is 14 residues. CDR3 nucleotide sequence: TGTGCCAGCAGCGGAATCAAGGGAGGCTATGGCTACACCTTC. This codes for CASSGIKGGYGYTF.

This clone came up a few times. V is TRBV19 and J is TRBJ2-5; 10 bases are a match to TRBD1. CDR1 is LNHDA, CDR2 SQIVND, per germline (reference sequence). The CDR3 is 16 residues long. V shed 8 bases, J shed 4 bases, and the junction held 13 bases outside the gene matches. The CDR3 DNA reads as TGTGCCAGTGCCGCCCCGGACAGGGGGTCAGCAGAGACCCAGTACTTC. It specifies CASAAPDRGSAETQYF.

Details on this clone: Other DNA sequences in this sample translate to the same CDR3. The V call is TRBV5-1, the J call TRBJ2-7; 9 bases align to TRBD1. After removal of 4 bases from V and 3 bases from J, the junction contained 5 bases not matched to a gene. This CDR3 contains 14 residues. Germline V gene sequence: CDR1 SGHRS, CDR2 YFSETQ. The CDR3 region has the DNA TGCGCCAGCAGCGCGTCGACAGGGGGCTACGAGCAGTACTTC. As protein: CASSASTGGYEQYF. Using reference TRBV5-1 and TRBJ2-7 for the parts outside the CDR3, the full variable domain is KAGVTQTPRYLIKTRGQQVTLSCSPISGHRSVSWYQQTPGQGLQFLFEYFSETQRNKGNFPGRFSGRQFSNSRSEMNVSTLELGDSALYLCASSASTGGYEQYFGPGTRLTVT.

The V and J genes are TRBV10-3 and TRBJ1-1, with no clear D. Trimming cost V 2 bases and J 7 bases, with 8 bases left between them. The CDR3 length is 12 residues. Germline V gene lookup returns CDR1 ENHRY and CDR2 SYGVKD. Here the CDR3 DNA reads TGTGCCATCAGTGAGGGTGAGGGTGAAGCTTTCTTT. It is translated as CAISEGEGEAFF.

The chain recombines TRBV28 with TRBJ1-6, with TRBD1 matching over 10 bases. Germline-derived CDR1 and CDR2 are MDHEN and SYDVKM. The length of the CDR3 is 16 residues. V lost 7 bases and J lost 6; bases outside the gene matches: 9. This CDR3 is CASTQGGTGANSPLHF. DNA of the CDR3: TGTGCCAGCACCCAAGGGGGGACAGGGGCTAATTCACCCCTCCACTTT.

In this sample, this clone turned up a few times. The CDR3 sequence is CASSRAGTGGPYEQYF. The DNA of the CDR3 is TGTGCCAGCAGCAGAGCCGGGACAGGGGGACCCTACGAGCAGTACTTC. The chain combines TRBV7-6 with TRBJ2-7; 11 bases align to TRBD1. CDR1 and CDR2 (germline): SGHVS, FNYEAQ. The CDR3 runs 16 residues. V shed 5 bases, J shed 2 bases, and the junction held 8 bases outside the gene matches.

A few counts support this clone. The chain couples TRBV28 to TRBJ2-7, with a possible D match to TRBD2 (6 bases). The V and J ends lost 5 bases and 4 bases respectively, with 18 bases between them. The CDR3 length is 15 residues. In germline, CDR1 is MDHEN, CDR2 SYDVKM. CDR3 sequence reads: CASSANGTPAYEQYF. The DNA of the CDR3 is TGTGCCAGCAGTGCAAACGGGACTCCCGCTTACGAGCAGTACTTC.

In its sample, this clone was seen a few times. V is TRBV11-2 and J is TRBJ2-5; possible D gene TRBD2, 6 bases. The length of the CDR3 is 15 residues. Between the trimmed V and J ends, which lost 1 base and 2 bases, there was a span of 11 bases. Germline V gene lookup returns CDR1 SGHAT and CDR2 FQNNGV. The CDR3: CASSLGTTSQETQYF. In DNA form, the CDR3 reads TGTGCCAGCAGCTTAGGGACGACTAGTCAAGAGACCCAGTACTTC. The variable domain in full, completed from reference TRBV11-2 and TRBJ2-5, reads EAGVAQSPRYKIIEKRQSVAFWCNPISGHATLYWYQQILGQGPKLLIQFQNNGVVDDSQLPKDRFSAERLKGVDSTLKIQPAKLEDSAVYLCASSLGTTSQETQYFGPGTRLLVL.

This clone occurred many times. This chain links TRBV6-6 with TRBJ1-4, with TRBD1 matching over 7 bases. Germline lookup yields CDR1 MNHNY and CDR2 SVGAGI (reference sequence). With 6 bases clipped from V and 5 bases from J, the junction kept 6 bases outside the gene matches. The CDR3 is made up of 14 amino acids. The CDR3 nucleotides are TGTGCCAGCAGGGATACAGGGGACAATGAAAAACTGTTTTTT. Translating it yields CASRDTGDNEKLFF.

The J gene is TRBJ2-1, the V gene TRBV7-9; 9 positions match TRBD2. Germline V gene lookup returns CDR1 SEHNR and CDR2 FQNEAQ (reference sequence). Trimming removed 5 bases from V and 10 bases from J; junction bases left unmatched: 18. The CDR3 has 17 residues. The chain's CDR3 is CASSASRGGAGSEEQFF. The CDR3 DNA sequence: TGTGCCAGCAGCGCCTCCCGCGGGGGGGCCGGGAGTGAAGAGCAGTTCTTC.

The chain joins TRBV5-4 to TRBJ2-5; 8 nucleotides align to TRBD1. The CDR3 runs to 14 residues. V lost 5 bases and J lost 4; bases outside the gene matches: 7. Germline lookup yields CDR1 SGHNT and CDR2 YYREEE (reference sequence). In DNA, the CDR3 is TGTGCCAGCAGTTTGCAGGGGGCGGGAGAGACCCAGTACTTC. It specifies CASSLQGAGETQYF.

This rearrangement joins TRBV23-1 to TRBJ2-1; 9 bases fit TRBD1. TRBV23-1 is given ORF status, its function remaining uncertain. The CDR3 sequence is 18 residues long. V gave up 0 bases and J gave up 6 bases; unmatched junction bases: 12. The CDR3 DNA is TGCGCCAGCAGTCAATCGCAAACAGGGACAGGGTCTATCAATGAGCAGTTCTTC. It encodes CASSQSQTGTGSINEQFF.

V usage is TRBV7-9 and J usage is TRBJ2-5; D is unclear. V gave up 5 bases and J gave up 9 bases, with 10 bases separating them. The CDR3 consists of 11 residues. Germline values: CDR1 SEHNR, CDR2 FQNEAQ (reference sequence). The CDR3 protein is CASSASEAQYF. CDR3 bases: TGTGCCAGCAGCGCTAGTGAGGCCCAGTACTTC.

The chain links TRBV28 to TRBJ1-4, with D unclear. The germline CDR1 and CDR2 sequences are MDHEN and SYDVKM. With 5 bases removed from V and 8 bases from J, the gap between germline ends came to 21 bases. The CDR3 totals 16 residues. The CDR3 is CASSPPRGRRGEKLFF. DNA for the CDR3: TGTGCCAGCAGTCCCCCCCGCGGCAGGCGAGGGGAAAAACTGTTTTTT.

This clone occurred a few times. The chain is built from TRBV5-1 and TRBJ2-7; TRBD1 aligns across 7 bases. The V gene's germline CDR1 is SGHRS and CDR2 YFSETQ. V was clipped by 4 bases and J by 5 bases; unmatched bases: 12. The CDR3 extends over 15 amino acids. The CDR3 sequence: CASSQGQMEGHEQYF. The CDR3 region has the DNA TGCGCCAGCAGCCAGGGACAGATGGAAGGCCACGAGCAGTACTTC.

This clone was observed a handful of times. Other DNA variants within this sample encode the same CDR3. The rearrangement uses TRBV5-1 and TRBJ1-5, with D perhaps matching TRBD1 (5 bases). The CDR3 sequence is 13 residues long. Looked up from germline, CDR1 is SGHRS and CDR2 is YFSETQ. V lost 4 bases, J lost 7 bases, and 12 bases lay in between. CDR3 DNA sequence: TGCGCCAGCAGCATGCAGGGAGGGCAGCCCCAGCATTTT. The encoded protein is CASSMQGGQPQHF.

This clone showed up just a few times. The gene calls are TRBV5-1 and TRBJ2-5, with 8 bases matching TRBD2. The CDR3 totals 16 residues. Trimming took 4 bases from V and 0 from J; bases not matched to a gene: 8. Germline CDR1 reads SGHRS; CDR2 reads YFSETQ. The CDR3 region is CASSPGLSGNQETQYF. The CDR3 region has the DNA TGCGCCAGCAGCCCCGGACTTAGCGGGAACCAAGAGACCCAGTACTTC.